This TCR beta chain was recovered during a study of cytomegalovirus exposure and HLA in healthy donors. As for the study in general: Of the donors genotyped, some 400 in all, 80% to 85% fell in the Caucasian-associated ancestry cluster.

CDR1 and CDR2 (germline): SGHRS, YFSETQ. The CDR3 sequence is 15 residues long. Unmatched junction bases numbered 5, after V lost 5 bases and J lost 2 bases. This clone has only a few counts. It was healthy bone marrow donors who served as donors. PCR used 60 Vbeta primers and 13 Jbeta primers. The assay was immunoSEQ multiplex PCR, and TCRdb's table has in-frame clones only and misses some. The data show around 150,000 clones, with about three quarters seen just once and over 11% held by the top ten. The receptor was isolated from a man aged 45-65 years in good health and CMV-seropositive. The V gene is TRBV5-1, the J gene TRBJ2-1, with TRBD1 matching 9 bases. The sequencing sample was made of PBMCs. The CDR3 is CASRSGQGPYNEQFF. CDR3 nucleotides: TGCGCCAGCAGGTCGGGACAGGGCCCCTACAATGAGCAGTTCTTC. The full variable domain, its missing parts supplied by reference TRBV5-1 and TRBJ2-1, is KAGVTQTPRYLIKTRGQQVTLSCSPISGHRSVSWYQQTPGQGLQFLFEYFSETQRNKGNFPGRFSGRQFSNSRSEMNVSTLELGDSALYLCASRSGQGPYNEQFFGPGTRLTVL.